The source of this T cell receptor beta chain is a study of breast tumors, draining lymph nodes, adjacent tissues. The study's findings and limits: Compared with basal-like, luminal-like tumors shared significantly more repertoire with nontumor tissue.

About this clonotype itself: The target antigen is unknown.

CDR3 length: 13 amino acids. In germline, CDR1 is KGHSH, CDR2 LQKENI. V lost 2 bases and J 6 bases, leaving 8 bases between the germline ends. TCRdb fed the multiplex PCR reads into MiXCR, producing one record per CDR3 protein. The data contain about 300,000 distinct CDR3 sequences, more than 30% of them singletons. Breast cancer patients provided tissue from their axillary draining lymph nodes. This receptor was identified in a female donor with breast cancer. Some clones in this sample may be carry-over from other donors' samples. The sequenced material came from axillary lymph node tissue. The chain recombines TRBV18 with TRBJ1-5; D is uncertain. CDR3 loop: CASSPEGFQPQHF. The CDR3 coding sequence is TGTGCCAGCTCACCAGAGGGATTTCAGCCCCAGCATTTT.